The rows below give T cell receptor beta chains drawn from one sample of a study of cytomegalovirus exposure and HLA in healthy donors. Sequencing used immunoSEQ multiplex PCR; TCRdb keeps in-frame clones, though not all of them. The table includes more than 200,000 clones, more than 85% detected once. Sequencing was performed on PBMCs. These receptors all come from a man between 18 and 35 years old in good health and CMV-seropositive. CDR3s include the opening cysteine and the closing phenylalanine or tryptophan. The order of the fields is V gene, CDR3 length, J gene, clone size, D gene, CDR3 protein, CDR3 DNA. A D gene is named only where the DNA matches it firmly. For some rows the clone size is stated as once, few or many, or as a class when expanded; others skip it.

v_call: TRBV9
cdr3_length: 15
j_call: TRBJ1-2
clone_size: few
d_call: -
cdr3_aa: CASSVAVQANYGYTF
cdr3_nt: TGTGCCAGCAGCGTAGCCGTTCAGGCTAACTATGGCTACACCTTC

v_call: TRBV5-3
cdr3_length: 16
j_call: TRBJ1-1
clone_size: once
d_call: -
cdr3_aa: CAPSGVRGGENTEAFF
cdr3_nt: TGTGCCCCAAGCGGCGTCAGGGGAGGAGAGAACACTGAAGCTTTCTTT

v_call: TRBV5-1
cdr3_length: 14
j_call: TRBJ1-4
clone_size: -
d_call: TRBD1
cdr3_aa: CASSIGQGKRKLFF
cdr3_nt: TGCGCCAGCAGCATCGGACAGGGTAAACGGAAACTGTTTTTT

v_call: TRBV14
cdr3_length: 12
j_call: TRBJ2-7
clone_size: -
d_call: -
cdr3_aa: CASSHSSREQYF
cdr3_nt: TGTGCCAGCAGCCACTCTTCCCGAGAGCAGTACTTC

v_call: TRBV28
cdr3_length: 17
j_call: TRBJ2-7
clone_size: once
d_call: -
cdr3_aa: CASSLRPLTRGNYEQYF
cdr3_nt: TGTGCCAGCAGTCTCCGACCCTTGACCCGGGGAAACTACGAGCAGTACTTC

v_call: TRBV5-1
cdr3_length: 14
j_call: TRBJ2-3
clone_size: -
d_call: -
cdr3_aa: CASSGFMNTDTQYF
cdr3_nt: TGCGCCAGCTCGGGGTTTATGAACACAGATACGCAGTATTTT

v_call: TRBV7-2
cdr3_length: 16
j_call: TRBJ2-1
clone_size: -
d_call: TRBD2
cdr3_aa: CASSLVAGLMYNEQFF
cdr3_nt: TGTGCCAGCAGCTTAGTAGCGGGACTGATGTACAATGAGCAGTTCTTC

v_call: TRBV7-3
cdr3_length: 13
j_call: TRBJ1-2
clone_size: -
d_call: TRBD1
cdr3_aa: CASIGQGPYGYTF
cdr3_nt: TGTGCCAGCATAGGACAGGGCCCGTATGGCTACACCTTC

v_call: TRBV6-4
cdr3_length: 15
j_call: TRBJ2-5
clone_size: -
d_call: TRBD2
cdr3_aa: CASSGGRESQETQYF
cdr3_nt: TGTGCCAGCAGCGGCGGGAGGGAGTCCCAAGAGACCCAGTACTTC

v_call: TRBV11-2
cdr3_length: 13
j_call: TRBJ1-1
clone_size: -
d_call: -
cdr3_aa: CASSSGTNTEAFF
cdr3_nt: TGTGCCAGCAGCTCCGGGACGAACACTGAAGCTTTCTTT

v_call: TRBV7-9
cdr3_length: 13
j_call: TRBJ1-1
clone_size: -
d_call: -
cdr3_aa: CASSFSTSPEAFF
cdr3_nt: TGTGCCAGCAGCTTTTCAACAAGTCCTGAAGCTTTCTTT

v_call: TRBV6-1
cdr3_length: 14
j_call: TRBJ2-5
clone_size: -
d_call: -
cdr3_aa: CASSEFYSQETQYF
cdr3_nt: TGTGCCAGCAGTGAATTCTACAGCCAAGAGACCCAGTACTTC

v_call: TRBV28
cdr3_length: 11
j_call: TRBJ1-2
clone_size: few
d_call: -
cdr3_aa: CASSSLYGYTF
cdr3_nt: TGTGCCAGCAGTTCGTTATATGGCTACACCTTC

v_call: TRBV10-2
cdr3_length: 13
j_call: TRBJ2-5
clone_size: -
d_call: -
cdr3_aa: CASLKSYQETQYF
cdr3_nt: TGCGCCAGCCTAAAGAGTTACCAAGAGACCCAGTACTTC

v_call: TRBV6-1
cdr3_length: 14
j_call: TRBJ2-1
clone_size: -
d_call: TRBD1
cdr3_aa: CAVQGAPPEKEQFF
cdr3_nt: TGTGCCGTCCAGGGGGCACCCCCTGAGAAAGAGCAGTTCTTC

v_call: TRBV18
cdr3_length: 15
j_call: TRBJ1-2
clone_size: -
d_call: TRBD1
cdr3_aa: CASSLGTAPNYGYTF
cdr3_nt: TGTGCCAGCTCACTTGGGACAGCGCCTAACTATGGCTACACCTTC

v_call: TRBV15
cdr3_length: 13
j_call: TRBJ2-2
clone_size: few
d_call: -
cdr3_aa: CATQDSNTGELFF
cdr3_nt: TGTGCCACCCAGGATTCGAACACCGGGGAGCTGTTTTTT

v_call: TRBV28
cdr3_length: 15
j_call: TRBJ2-7
clone_size: -
d_call: TRBD1
cdr3_aa: CASSPSQTGIHEQYF
cdr3_nt: TGTGCCAGCAGTCCATCTCAGACAGGGATCCACGAGCAGTACTTC

v_call: TRBV14
cdr3_length: 14
j_call: TRBJ2-7
clone_size: -
d_call: -
cdr3_aa: CASSLPASSYEQYF
cdr3_nt: TGTGCCAGCAGCCTGCCGGCGAGCTCCTACGAGCAGTACTTC

v_call: TRBV19
cdr3_length: 13
j_call: TRBJ2-7
clone_size: -
d_call: -
cdr3_aa: CASGWQGEGEQYF
cdr3_nt: TGTGCCAGTGGATGGCAGGGGGAGGGAGAGCAGTACTTC

v_call: TRBV6-5
cdr3_length: 15
j_call: TRBJ2-6
clone_size: -
d_call: -
cdr3_aa: CASSSRTNGANVLTF
cdr3_nt: TGTGCCAGCAGTTCTCGGACAAATGGGGCCAACGTCCTGACTTTC

v_call: TRBV6-5
cdr3_length: 14
j_call: TRBJ2-7
clone_size: -
d_call: -
cdr3_aa: CASSLLGATYEQYF
cdr3_nt: TGTGCCAGCAGTCTCCTGGGAGCGACCTACGAGCAGTACTTC

v_call: TRBV7-9
cdr3_length: 19
j_call: TRBJ2-2
clone_size: -
d_call: TRBD2
cdr3_aa: CASSPGVLAGGSGTGELFF
cdr3_nt: TGTGCCAGCAGCCCCGGTGTGTTAGCGGGAGGATCCGGGACCGGGGAGCTGTTTTTT

v_call: TRBV30
cdr3_length: 13
j_call: TRBJ1-2
clone_size: few
d_call: TRBD1
cdr3_aa: CAWSWTGGGYYTF
cdr3_nt: TGTGCCTGGAGTTGGACAGGGGGCGGATACTACACCTTC

v_call: TRBV15
cdr3_length: 14
j_call: TRBJ2-1
clone_size: -
d_call: -
cdr3_aa: CATSRVAGYNEQFF
cdr3_nt: TGTGCCACCAGCAGAGTAGCAGGCTACAATGAGCAGTTCTTC

v_call: TRBV27
cdr3_length: 16
j_call: TRBJ1-5
clone_size: -
d_call: TRBD1
cdr3_aa: CASRGTGVYSNQPQHF
cdr3_nt: TGTGCCAGCAGGGGAACAGGGGTTTATAGCAATCAGCCCCAGCATTTT

v_call: TRBV5-4
cdr3_length: 14
j_call: TRBJ2-7
clone_size: -
d_call: TRBD1
cdr3_aa: CASGPGTATYEQYF
cdr3_nt: TGTGCCAGCGGGCCGGGGACAGCTACCTACGAGCAGTACTTC

v_call: TRBV4-3
cdr3_length: 16
j_call: TRBJ2-7
clone_size: once
d_call: TRBD1
cdr3_aa: CASSQGGGTGAYEQYF
cdr3_nt: TGCGCCAGCAGCCAAGGGGGGGGGACAGGGGCTTACGAGCAGTACTTC

v_call: TRBV10-2
cdr3_length: 14
j_call: TRBJ2-3
clone_size: -
d_call: -
cdr3_aa: CASRNLGFTDTQYF
cdr3_nt: TGCGCCAGCAGAAACCTGGGGTTCACAGATACGCAGTATTTT